Below are 7 T cell receptor beta chains sequenced from a single sample in a study of cytomegalovirus exposure and HLA in healthy donors. It was with 60 Vbeta and 13 Jbeta primers that the PCR ran. Clones were read by immunoSEQ multiplex PCR, and TCRdb kept only the in-frame ones, dropping some. The data contain some 130,000 clones, approximately 80% of them singletons. The sequenced material came from PBMCs. Receptors originate from a woman between 18 and 29 years old in good health and CMV-seronegative.

The chain joins TRBV7-9 to TRBJ1-1, with D perhaps matching TRBD1 (5 bases). Trimming left V 4 bases short and J 2 bases short, with 8 bases between. Germline-derived CDR1 and CDR2 are SEHNR and FQNEAQ (reference sequence). CDR3 length equals 13 residues. CDR3 sequence: CASSSDSNTEAFF. CDR3 DNA sequence: TGTGCCAGCAGCTCCGACAGTAACACTGAAGCTTTCTTT.

This chain connects TRBV19 to TRBJ1-2; TRBD1 agrees at 7 bases. Germline loops: CDR1 LNHDA, CDR2 SQIVND (reference sequence). Trimming took 3 bases from V and 4 from J; bases not matched to a gene: 11. The CDR3 has 16 residues. DNA of the CDR3: TGTGCCAGTAGTATCCCCGACAGGGACTTTCCCTATGGCTACACCTTC. Protein product: CASSIPDRDFPYGYTF.

This clone came up a few times. The chain combines TRBV27 with TRBJ2-7; the D is unclear. Germline V lookup: CDR1 MNHEY, CDR2 SMNVEV (reference sequence). CDR3 length: 11 amino acids. V was clipped by 4 bases and J by 6 bases, with 7 bases between them. The CDR3 DNA reads as TGTGCCAGCAGTTCCCTTTTCGAGCAGTACTTC. Translation gives CASSSLFEQYF.

The V and J genes are TRBV15 and TRBJ2-7; TRBD2 matches at 8 bases. CDR3 size: 15 residues. Trimming at V came to 0 bases and at J to 4 bases, leaving 5 bases not matched to a gene. In germline, CDR1 is LNHNV, CDR2 YYDKDF (reference sequence). This CDR3 reads CATSRDRLALYEQYF. The CDR3 nucleotides are TGTGCCACCAGCAGAGATCGACTAGCGTTATACGAGCAGTACTTC.

This chain joins TRBV7-8 and TRBJ2-7; 10 bases are a match to TRBD2. This CDR3 region has 17 residues. The trim removed 5 bases at V and 1 base at J, leaving 11 bases unmatched. Germline V lookup: CDR1 SGHVS, CDR2 FQNEAQ. This CDR3 reads CASSPLAGARLSYEQYF. The CDR3 bases are TGTGCCAGCAGCCCTCTAGCGGGAGCGAGGTTGTCCTACGAGCAGTACTTC.

The chain uses TRBV7-6 and TRBJ1-4; 12 bases are a match to TRBD1. Germline V gene lookup returns CDR1 SGHVS and CDR2 FNYEAQ. V was clipped by 5 bases and J by 7 bases; unmatched bases: 11. This CDR3 region has 17 residues. The chain's CDR3 is CASSPGTGGSWGEKLFF. The CDR3 coding sequence is TGTGCCAGCAGCCCCGGGACAGGGGGCTCCTGGGGTGAAAAACTGTTTTTT. Drawing the rest from reference TRBV7-6 and TRBJ1-4, the complete variable domain is GAGVSQSPRYKVTKRGQDVALRCDPISGHVSLYWYRQALGQGPEFLTYFNYEAQQDKSGLPNDRFSAERPEGSISTLTIQRTEQRDSAMYRCASSPGTGGSWGEKLFFGSGTQLSVL.

The J gene is TRBJ1-5, the V gene TRBV25-1; D remains unclear. The germline gives CDR1 MGHDK, CDR2 SYGVNS. The CDR3 is made up of 14 amino acids. V gave up 6 bases and J gave up 0 bases, with 9 bases separating them. CDR3 sequence reads: CASSQISSNQPQHF. Written as DNA, the CDR3 is TGTGCCAGCAGCCAGATATCTAGCAATCAGCCCCAGCATTTT. Combining the CDR3 with reference TRBV25-1 and TRBJ1-5 gives the whole variable domain EADIYQTPRYLVIGTGKKITLECSQTMGHDKMYWYQQDPGMELHLIHYSYGVNSTEKGDLSSESTVSRIRTEHFPLTLESARPSHTSQYLCASSQISSNQPQHFGDGTRLSIL.